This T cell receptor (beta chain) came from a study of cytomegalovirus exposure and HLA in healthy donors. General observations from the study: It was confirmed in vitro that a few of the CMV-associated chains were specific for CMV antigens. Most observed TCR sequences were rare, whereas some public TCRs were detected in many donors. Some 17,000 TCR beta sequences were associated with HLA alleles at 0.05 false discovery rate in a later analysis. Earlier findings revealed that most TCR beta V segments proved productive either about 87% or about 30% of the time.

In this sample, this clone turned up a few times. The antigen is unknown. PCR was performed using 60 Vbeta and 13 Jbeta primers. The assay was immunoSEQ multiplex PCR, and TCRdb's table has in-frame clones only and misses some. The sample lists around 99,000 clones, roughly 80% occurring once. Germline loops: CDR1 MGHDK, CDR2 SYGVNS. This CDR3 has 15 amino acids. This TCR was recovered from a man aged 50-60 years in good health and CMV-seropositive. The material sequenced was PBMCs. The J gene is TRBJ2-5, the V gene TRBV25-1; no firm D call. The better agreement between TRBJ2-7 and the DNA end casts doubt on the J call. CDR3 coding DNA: TGTGCCAGCAGTGAAACTGCGGTAAGCTCCTACGAGCAGTACTTC. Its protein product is CASSETAVSSYEQYF.